This record looks at one T cell receptor (beta chain) sequence and its context. With RNA extracted from PBMCs as input, the TCR library was made. Each of the patients was recruited from an endocrinology department situated in Xi'an, China. Trimming took 8 bases from V and 2 from J, leaving 18 bases between them. The germline gives CDR1 SQVTM, CDR2 ANQGSEA. This CDR3 is built from 14 residues. The sample originates from a study of regulatory T cells in long-lasting Graves disease. TCRdb re-called the reads with MiXCR, one entry per CDR3 protein. The table records roughly 1,300 distinct CDR3 sequences, about half of them present only once.

V usage is TRBV29-1 and J usage is TRBJ2-5, with D possibly being TRBD2 (5 bases). The sequence was obtained from a female donor with Graves disease. The starting material was peripheral blood mononuclear cells (PBMCs), obtained with antithyroid drug treatment, in newly diagnosed or persistent Graves disease (not recorded which). The CDR3 here is CSSNGSPQQETQYF. CDR3 bases: TGCAGCTCCAATGGGAGCCCACAGCAAGAGACCCAGTACTTC. Supplemented by reference TRBV29-1 and TRBJ2-5, the full variable domain reads SAVISQKPSRDICQRGTSLTIQCQVDSQVTMMFWYRQQPGQSLTLIATANQGSEATYESGFVIDKFPISRPNLTFSTLTVSNMSPEDSSIYLCSSNGSPQQETQYFGPGTRLLVL.